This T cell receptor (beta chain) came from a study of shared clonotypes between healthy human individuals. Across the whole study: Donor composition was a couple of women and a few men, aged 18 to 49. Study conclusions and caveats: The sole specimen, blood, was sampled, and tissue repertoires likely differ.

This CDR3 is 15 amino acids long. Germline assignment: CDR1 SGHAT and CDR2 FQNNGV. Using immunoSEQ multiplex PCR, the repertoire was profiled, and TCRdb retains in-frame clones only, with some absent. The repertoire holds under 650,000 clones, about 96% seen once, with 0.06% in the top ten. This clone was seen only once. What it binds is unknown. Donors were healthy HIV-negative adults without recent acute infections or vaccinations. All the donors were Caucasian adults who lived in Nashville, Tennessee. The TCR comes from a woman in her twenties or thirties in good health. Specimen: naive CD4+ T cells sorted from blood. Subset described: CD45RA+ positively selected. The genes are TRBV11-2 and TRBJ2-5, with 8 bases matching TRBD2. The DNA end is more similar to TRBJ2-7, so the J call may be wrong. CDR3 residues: CASIQLQSGSYEQYF. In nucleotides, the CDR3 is TGTGCCAGCATCCAGCTTCAGAGCGGGAGCTACGAGCAGTACTTC.